The TCR beta chain under discussion was sequenced for a study of shared clonotypes between healthy human individuals. General study points: Few donors limited the genetic and exposure-history diversity represented. Among four donors, about 5% of naive CD4 clonotypes were found in common.

V was shortened by 5 bases and J by 7 bases, with 12 bases between the two germline ends. CDR3 length: 14 amino acids. Germline-derived CDR1 and CDR2 are SGHVS and FQNEAQ. Evenly divided among several immunoSEQ plates was the genomic DNA of each subset. In replicate PCRs of sorted subsets, about 220 ng DNA, 29,000 or so T cell genomes, was used. The data were produced by immunoSEQ multiplex PCR, yet TCRdb's version contains in-frame clones alone and is incomplete. Counted here are about 2.1 million clones, approximately 94% occurring once; the ten biggest clones make up about 1.5%. A remark on this clone: Its antigen is as yet unknown.

Positively selected for CCR7, the CD45RO-negative cells used as naive CD8 cells excluded terminally differentiated effector memory CD45RA+ cells. The sequencing sample was made of naive CD8+ T cells from PBMCs. This TCR was sampled from a man between 18 and 35 years old in good health. Some clones in this sample may be carry-over from other donors' samples. The chain uses TRBV7-8 and TRBJ1-6; D unclear. CDR3 protein: CASSPPGENSPLHF. The CDR3 bases are TGTGCCAGCAGCCCCCCCGGCGAGAATTCACCCCTCCACTTT.